This TCR beta chain appears in the sequencing data of a study of T cell repertoires in cytomegalovirus infection. Study overall: Public TCR beta signature analysis indicated the presence of both CMV infection and matching HLA type.

V lost 4 bases and J lost 6; bases outside the gene matches: 8. CDR3 length: 15 residues. Germline V gene data show CDR1 as SGHRS and CDR2 as YFSETQ. Worth noting for this clonotype: The target antigen is unknown.

TCRdb analysed the reads with MiXCR anew, one entry per CDR3 protein. The sample comprises around 630,000 distinct CDR3 sequences, roughly 26% of which are singletons, and around 7.6% rests with the top ten. Study-wide points: CMV-specific TCR beta clonotypes restricted by HLA-C were the ones dominating the ex vivo response.

Sequenced: CD8+ T cells from PBMCs. J is TRBJ2-1 and V is TRBV5-1; TRBD1 matches at 9 bases. The clonotype was recovered from a human donor in good health (CMV status not recorded). Some clones in this sample may be carry-over from other donors' samples. The CDR3 region is CASSDGTGTFNEQFF. DNA for the CDR3: TGCGCCAGCAGCGACGGGACAGGGACCTTCAATGAGCAGTTCTTC.